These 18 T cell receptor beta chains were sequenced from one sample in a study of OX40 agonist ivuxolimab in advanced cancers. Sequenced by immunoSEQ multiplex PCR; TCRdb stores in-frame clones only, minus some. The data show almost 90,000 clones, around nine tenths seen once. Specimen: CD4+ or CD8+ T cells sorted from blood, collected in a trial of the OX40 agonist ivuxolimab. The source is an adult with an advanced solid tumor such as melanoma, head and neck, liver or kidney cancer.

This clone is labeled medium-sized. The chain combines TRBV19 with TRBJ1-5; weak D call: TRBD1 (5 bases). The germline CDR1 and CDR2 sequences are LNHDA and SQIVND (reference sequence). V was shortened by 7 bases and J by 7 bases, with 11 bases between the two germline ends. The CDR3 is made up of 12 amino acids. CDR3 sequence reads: CASIGGVQPQHF. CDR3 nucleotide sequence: TGTGCCAGTATTGGGGGTGTCCAGCCCCAGCATTTT.

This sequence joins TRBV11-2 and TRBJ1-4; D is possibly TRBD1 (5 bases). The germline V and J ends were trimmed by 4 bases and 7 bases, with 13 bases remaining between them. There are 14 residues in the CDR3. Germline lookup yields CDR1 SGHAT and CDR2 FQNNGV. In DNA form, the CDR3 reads TGTGCCAGCAGCTCTTCCTGGGACGGTGAAAAACTGTTTTTT. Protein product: CASSSSWDGEKLFF.

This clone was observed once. As DNA, the CDR3 is TGTGCCGGGAGACTAGCGGGGGGCCAGACCGGGGAGCTGTTTTTT. Translated, it gives CAGRLAGGQTGELFF. V gene TRBV11-3 combines with J gene TRBJ2-2; 13 bases agree with TRBD2. Germline CDR1 reads SGHNT; CDR2 reads YENEEA. With V trimmed by 11 bases and J by 5 bases, 8 bases remained unmatched. The CDR3 length is 15 residues.

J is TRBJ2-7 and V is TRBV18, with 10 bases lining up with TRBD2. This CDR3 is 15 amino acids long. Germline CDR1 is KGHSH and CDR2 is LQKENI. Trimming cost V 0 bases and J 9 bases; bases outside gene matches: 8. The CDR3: CASSPPGTSEKVQYF. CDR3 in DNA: TGTGCCAGCTCACCACCGGGGACTAGCGAGAAGGTGCAGTACTTC.

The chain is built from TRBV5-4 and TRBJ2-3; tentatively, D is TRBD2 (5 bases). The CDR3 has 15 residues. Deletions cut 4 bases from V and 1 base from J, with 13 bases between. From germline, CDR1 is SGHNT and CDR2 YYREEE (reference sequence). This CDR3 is CASSHEVGGTDTQYF. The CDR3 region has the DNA TGTGCCAGCAGCCATGAGGTGGGAGGCACAGATACGCAGTATTTT.

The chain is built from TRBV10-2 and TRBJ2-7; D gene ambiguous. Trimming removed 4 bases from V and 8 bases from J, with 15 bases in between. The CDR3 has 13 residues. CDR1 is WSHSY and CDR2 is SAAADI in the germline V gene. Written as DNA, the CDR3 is TGCGCCAGCAGTGCGACGGCCGACGGTAAGCAGTACTTC. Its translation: CASSATADGKQYF.

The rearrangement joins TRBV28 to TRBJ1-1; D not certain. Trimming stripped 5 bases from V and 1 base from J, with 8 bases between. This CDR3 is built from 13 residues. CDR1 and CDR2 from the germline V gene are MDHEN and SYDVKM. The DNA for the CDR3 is TGTGCCAGCAGTATCCTCTGGAACACTGAAGCTTTCTTT. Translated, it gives CASSILWNTEAFF.

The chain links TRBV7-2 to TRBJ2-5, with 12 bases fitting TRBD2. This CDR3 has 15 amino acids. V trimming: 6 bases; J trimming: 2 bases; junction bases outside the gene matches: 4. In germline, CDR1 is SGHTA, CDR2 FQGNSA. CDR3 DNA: TGTGCCAGCAGAATGACTAGCGGGAGACAAGAGACCCAGTACTTC. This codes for CASRMTSGRQETQYF.

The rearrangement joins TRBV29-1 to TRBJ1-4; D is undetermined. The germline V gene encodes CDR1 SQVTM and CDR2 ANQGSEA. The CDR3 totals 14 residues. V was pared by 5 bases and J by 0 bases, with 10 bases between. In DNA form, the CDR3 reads TGCAGCGTTCCATACCCAGCAACTAATGAAAAACTGTTTTTT. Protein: CSVPYPATNEKLFF.

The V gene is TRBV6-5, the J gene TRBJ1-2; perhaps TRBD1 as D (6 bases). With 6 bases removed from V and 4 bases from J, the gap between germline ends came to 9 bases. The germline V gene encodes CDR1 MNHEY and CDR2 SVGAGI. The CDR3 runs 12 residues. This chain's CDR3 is CASREGGYGYTF. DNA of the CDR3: TGTGCCAGCAGAGAAGGGGGCTATGGCTACACCTTC.

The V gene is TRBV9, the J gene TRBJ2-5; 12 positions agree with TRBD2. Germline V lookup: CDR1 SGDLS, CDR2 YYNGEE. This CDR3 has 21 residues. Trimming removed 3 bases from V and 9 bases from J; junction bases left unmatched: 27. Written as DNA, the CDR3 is TGTGCCAGCAGCGGGAGAGGTTCGGGGACTAGCGGGCAACCAGGATCGGGGGCCCAGTACTTC. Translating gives CASSGRGSGTSGQPGSGAQYF.

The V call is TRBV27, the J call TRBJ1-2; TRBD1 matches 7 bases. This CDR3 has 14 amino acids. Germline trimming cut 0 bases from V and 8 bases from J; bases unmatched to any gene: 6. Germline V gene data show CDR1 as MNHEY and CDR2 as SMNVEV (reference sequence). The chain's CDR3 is CASSLSGRGEGYTF. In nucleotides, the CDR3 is TGTGCCAGCAGTTTATCCGGCAGGGGGGAAGGCTACACCTTC.

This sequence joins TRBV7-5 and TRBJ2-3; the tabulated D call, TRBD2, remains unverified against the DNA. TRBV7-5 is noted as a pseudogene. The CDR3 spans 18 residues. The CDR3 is CVRSLWPKEAGGRDTQYF. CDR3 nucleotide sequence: TGTGTCAGAAGCTTATGGCCCAAAGAGGCGGGGGGGCGAGATACGCAGTATTTT.

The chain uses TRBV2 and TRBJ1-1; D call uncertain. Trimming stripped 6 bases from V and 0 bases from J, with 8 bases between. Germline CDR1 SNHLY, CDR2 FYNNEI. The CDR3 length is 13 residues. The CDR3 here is CASRRNVNTEAFF. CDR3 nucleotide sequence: TGTGCCAGCAGACGAAACGTGAACACTGAAGCTTTCTTT.

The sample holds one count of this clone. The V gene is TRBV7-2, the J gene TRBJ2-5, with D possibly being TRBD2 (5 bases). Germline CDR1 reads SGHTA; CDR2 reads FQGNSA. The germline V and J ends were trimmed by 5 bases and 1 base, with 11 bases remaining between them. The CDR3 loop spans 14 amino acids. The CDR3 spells CASSGVGVQETQYF. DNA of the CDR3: TGTGCCAGCAGCGGTGTGGGAGTCCAAGAGACCCAGTACTTC. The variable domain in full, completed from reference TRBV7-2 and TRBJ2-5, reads GAGVSQSPSNKVTEKGKDVELRCDPISGHTALYWYRQSLGQGLEFLIYFQGNSAPDKSGLPSDRFSAERTGGSVSTLTIQRTQQEDSAVYLCASSGVGVQETQYFGPGTRLLVL.

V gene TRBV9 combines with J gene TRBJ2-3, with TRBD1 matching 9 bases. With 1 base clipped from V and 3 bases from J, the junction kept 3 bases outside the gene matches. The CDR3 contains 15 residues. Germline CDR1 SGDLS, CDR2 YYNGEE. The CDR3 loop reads CASSVRDRVTDTQYF. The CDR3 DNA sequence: TGTGCCAGCAGCGTAAGGGACAGGGTGACAGATACGCAGTATTTT.

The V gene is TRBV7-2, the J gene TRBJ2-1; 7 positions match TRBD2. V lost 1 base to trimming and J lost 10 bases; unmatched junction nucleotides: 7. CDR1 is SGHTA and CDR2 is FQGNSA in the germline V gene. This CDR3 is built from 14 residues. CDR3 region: CASSLVAGEREQFF. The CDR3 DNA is TGTGCCAGCAGCTTAGTTGCGGGAGAAAGGGAGCAGTTCTTC.

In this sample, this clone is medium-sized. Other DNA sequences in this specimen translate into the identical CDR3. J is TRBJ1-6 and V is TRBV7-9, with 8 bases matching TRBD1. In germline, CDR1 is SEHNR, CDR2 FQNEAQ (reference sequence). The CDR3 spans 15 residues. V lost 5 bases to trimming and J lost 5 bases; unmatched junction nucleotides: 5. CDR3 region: CASSPGTGDNSPLHF. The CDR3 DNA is TGTGCCAGCAGCCCCGGGACAGGAGATAATTCACCCCTCCACTTT.